This record concerns one TCR beta chain sequence. Its antigen has not been determined. No base quality information exists; no much larger clone differs at one position. This sample stems from a study of blood T cell repertoires in COVID-19 (dated by TCRdb to between 2020 and 2021). As for the study more broadly: Samples from collaborators originated in the United States, Italy and Spain and spanned both the acute and convalescent phases of COVID-19. Where available, HLA class I and class II types were taken from metadata supplied by the sample provider and were not determined by assay-based typing. Samples came from the ongoing ImmuneRACE study (first 160 participants) plus 1,254 subjects from 6 global collaborators. A de-identified subject ID, COVID-19 status, age in years and sex were almost always included in the sample metadata. The material from the prospective study consisted of cDNA or gDNA derived from T cells, B-cell-depleted T cells, or PBMCs. Subjects who had been exposed to COVID-19, were actively infected with it, or had recovered from it provided the deeply sampled blood TCRbeta repertoires that made up the dataset. The repertoires were released in a freely available public database meant as a resource for research on the immune response to SARS-CoV-2.

TCRbeta CDR3 regions were amplified from genomic DNA by means of the immunoSEQ Assay, a bias-controlled multiplex PCR. The study's processing was this. The number of nucleated cells in each sample was estimated by amplification of reference gene primers within the assay. To quantify the absolute abundance of each unique TCRbeta CDR3 rearrangement, sequence reads were collapsed and filtered. Productive Simpson clonality was computed per sample as the square root of Simpson's diversity index over productive rearrangements. TCRdb carries this immuneACCESS record with in-frame sequences only. Its versions omit some clonotypes, under half of them owing to an unresolved V gene in the studies checked, with the rest unexplained. V and J calls and clone size are copied from that table; D and trimming were computed from the DNA. Counted in this sample were a few hundred thousand clones; roughly 89% of them appeared once. Approximately 5.7% of the sample is taken by the ten largest.

V loses 2 bases at its end and J loses 1 base; junction bases beyond the gene matches: 0. From the cysteine up to the phenylalanine, the CDR3 has a length of 15 residues. The sequence is cut down to CDR3 DNA, 45 bases in frame from base 1. The germline V gene (reference sequence) gives CDR1 as WNHNN and CDR2 as SYGVQD. Participants in the prospective study were enrolled through a virtual design, were aged roughly 18 to 100 years, and lived in roughly 26 United States geographic areas. In the prospective study, participants were assigned to cohorts based on the clinical history participants reported in a screening survey and a study questionnaire. ImmuneRACE Cohort 3 recovered participants were defined by two consecutive negative NP/OP PCR tests, healthcare professional clearance, or symptom resolution. Mobile phlebotomists in the prospective study collected whole blood, serum and a nasopharyngeal or oropharyngeal swab from every participant. Prospective study participants could optionally give additional blood draws and questionnaires over a 2-month period. Before DNA extraction, prospective study blood samples were shipped either frozen or at room temperature.

Broad study findings and their caveats: Clinical and demographic metadata were provided uncurated, with the amount varying by source and participant.

The receptor comes from a woman between 35 and 50 years old who had recovered from COVID-19. The source material was PBMCs or T cells enriched from blood (not recorded which). The rearranged segments are TRBV10-1 and TRBJ2-5; 11 central bases correspond to TRBD2. The sequence in DNA is TGCGCCAGCAGTGAGGGACTAGCGGGCCAAGAGACCCAGTACTTC. Its protein is CASSEGLAGQETQYF.